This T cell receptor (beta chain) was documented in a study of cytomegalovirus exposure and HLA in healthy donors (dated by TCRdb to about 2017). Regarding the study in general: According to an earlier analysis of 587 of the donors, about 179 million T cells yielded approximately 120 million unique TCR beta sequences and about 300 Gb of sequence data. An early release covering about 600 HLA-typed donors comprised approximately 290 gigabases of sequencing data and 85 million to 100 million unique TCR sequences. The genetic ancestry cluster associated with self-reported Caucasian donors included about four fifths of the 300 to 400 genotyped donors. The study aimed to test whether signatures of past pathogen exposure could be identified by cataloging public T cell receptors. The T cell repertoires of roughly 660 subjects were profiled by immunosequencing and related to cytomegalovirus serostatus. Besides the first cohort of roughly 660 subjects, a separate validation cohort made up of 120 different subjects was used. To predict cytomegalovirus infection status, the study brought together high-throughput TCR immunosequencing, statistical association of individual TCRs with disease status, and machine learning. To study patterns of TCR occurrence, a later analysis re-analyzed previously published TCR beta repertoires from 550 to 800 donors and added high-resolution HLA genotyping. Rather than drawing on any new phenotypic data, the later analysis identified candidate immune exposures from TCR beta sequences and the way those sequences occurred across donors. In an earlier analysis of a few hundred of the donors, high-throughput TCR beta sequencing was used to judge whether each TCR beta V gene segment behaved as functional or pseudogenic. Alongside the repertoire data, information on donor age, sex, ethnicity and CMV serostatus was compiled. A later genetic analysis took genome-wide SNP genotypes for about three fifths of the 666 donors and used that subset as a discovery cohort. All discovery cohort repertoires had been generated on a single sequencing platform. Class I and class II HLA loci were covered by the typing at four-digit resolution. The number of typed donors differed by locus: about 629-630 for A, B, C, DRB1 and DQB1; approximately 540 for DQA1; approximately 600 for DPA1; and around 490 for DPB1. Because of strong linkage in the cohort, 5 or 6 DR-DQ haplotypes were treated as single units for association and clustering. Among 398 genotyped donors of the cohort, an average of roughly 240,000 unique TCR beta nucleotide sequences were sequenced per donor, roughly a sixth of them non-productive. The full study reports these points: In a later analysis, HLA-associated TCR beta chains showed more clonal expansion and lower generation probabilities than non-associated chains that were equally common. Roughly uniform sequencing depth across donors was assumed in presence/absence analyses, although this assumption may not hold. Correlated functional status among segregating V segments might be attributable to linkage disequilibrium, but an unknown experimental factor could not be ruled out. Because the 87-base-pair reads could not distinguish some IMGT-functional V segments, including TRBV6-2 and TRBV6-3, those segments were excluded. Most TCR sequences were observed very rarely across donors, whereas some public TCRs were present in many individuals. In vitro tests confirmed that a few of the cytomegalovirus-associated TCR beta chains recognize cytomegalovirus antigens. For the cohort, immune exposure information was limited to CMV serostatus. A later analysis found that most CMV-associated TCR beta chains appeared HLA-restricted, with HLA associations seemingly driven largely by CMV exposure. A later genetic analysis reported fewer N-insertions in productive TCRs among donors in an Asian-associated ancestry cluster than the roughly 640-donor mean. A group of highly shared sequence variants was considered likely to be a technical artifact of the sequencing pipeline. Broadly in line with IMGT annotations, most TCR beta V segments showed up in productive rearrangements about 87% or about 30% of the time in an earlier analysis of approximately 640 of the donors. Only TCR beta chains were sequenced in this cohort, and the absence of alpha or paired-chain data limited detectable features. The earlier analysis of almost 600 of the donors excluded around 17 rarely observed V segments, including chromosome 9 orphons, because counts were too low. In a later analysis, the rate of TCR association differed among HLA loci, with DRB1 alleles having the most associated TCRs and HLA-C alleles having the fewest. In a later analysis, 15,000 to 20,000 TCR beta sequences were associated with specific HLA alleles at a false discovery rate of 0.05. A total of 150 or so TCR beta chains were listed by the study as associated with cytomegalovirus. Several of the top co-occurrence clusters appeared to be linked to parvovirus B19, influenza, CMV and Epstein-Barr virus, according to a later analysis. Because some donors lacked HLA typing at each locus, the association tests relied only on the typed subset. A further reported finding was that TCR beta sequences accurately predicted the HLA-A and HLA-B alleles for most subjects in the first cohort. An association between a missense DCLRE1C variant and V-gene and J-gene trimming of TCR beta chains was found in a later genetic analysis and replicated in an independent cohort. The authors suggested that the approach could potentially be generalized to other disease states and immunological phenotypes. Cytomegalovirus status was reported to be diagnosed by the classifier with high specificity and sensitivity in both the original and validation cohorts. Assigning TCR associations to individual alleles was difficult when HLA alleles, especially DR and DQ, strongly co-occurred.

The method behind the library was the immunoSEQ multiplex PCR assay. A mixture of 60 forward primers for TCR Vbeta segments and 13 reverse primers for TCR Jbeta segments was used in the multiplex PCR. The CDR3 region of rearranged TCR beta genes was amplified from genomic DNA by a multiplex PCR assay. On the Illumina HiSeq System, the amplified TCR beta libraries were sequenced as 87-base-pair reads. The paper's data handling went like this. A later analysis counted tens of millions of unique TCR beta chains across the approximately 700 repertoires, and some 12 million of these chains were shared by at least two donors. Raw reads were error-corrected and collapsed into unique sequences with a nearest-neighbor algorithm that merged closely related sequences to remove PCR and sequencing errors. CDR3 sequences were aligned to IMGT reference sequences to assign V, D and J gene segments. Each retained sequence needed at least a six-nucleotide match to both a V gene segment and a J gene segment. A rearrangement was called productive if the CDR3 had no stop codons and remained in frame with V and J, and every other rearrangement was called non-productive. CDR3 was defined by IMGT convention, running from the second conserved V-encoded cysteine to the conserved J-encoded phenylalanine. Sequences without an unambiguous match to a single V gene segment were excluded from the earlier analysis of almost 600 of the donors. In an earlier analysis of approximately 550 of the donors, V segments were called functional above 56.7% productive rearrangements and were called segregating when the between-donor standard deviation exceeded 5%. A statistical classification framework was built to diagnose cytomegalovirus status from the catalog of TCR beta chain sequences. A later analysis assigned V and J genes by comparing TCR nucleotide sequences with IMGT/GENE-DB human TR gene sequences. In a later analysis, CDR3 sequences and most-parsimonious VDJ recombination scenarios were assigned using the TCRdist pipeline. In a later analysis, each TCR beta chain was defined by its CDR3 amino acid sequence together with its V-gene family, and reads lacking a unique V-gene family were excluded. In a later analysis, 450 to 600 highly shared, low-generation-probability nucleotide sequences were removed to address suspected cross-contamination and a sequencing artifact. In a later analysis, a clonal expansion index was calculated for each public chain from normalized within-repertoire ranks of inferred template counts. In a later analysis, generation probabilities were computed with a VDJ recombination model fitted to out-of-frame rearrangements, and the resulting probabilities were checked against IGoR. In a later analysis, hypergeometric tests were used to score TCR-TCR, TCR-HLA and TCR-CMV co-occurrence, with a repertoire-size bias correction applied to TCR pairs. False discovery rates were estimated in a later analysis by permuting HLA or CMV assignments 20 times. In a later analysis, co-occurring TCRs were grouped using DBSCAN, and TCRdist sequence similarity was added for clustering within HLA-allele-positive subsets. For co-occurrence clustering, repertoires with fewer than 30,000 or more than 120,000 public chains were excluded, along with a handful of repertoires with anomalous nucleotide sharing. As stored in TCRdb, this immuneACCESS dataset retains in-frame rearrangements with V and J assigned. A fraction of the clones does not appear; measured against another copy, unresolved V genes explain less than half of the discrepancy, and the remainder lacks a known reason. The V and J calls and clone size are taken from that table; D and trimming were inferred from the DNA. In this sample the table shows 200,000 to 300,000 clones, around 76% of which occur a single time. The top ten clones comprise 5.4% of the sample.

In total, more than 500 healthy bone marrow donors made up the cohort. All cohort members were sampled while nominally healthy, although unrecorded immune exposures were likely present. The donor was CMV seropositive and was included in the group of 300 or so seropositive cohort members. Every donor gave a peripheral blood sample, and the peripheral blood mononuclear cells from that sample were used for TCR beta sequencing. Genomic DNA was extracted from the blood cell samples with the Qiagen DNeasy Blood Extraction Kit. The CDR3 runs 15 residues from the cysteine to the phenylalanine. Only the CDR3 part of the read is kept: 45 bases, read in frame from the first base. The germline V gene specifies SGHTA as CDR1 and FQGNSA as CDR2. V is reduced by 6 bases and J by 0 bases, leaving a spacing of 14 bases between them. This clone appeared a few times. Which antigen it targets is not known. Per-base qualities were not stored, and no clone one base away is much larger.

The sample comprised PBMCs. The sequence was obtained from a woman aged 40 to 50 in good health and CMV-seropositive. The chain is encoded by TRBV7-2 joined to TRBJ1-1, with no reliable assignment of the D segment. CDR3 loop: CASRVVANLNTEAFF. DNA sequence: TGTGCCAGCAGGGTGGTAGCAAACTTGAACACTGAAGCTTTCTTT.